This passage covers 32 T cell receptor beta chains from one sample sequenced in a study of blood T cell repertoires in COVID-19. The protocol was immunoSEQ multiplex PCR, while the TCRdb copy is restricted to in-frame clones and leaves out a portion. Of about 460,000 clones in the sample, 80% to 90% were seen once. Sequencing input: PBMCs or T cells enriched from blood (not recorded which). These receptors originate from a woman aged 55-69 years who had recovered from COVID-19.

The gene calls are TRBV6-5 and TRBJ2-3, with D possibly being TRBD2 (7 bases). Trimming left V 2 bases short and J 3 bases short, with 12 bases between. The CDR3 is 15 residues long. CDR1 is MNHEY and CDR2 is SVGAGI in the germline V gene. The CDR3 loop is CASSYRGGWTDTQYF. As DNA, the CDR3 is TGTGCCAGCAGTTACAGGGGGGGGTGGACAGATACGCAGTATTTT.

This clone was detected only once. The chain joins TRBV4-1 to TRBJ2-2; 12 bases fit TRBD2. Germline values: CDR1 MGHRA, CDR2 YSYEKL. The CDR3 runs to 17 residues. V was pared by 0 bases and J by 7 bases, with 6 bases of the junction left unmatched. This CDR3 reads CASSQDGLAGGFGELFF. The CDR3 DNA is TGCGCCAGCAGCCAAGACGGTCTAGCGGGGGGGTTCGGGGAGCTGTTTTTT.

This clone came up once. The chain carries TRBV6-5 and TRBJ2-1; 11 nucleotides align to TRBD2. CDR3 length: 15 amino acids. Germline-derived CDR1 and CDR2 are MNHEY and SVGAGI. Unmatched junction bases numbered 5, after V lost 6 bases and J lost 4 bases. CDR3 nucleotide sequence: TGTGCCAGCAGAGTTAGCGGGGGGGCGTACAATGAGCAGTTCTTC. Its protein product is CASRVSGGAYNEQFF.

The chain combines TRBV10-3 with TRBJ1-5; the D is unclear. Germline CDR1 reads ENHRY; CDR2 reads SYGVKD. V was pared by 2 bases and J by 3 bases, with 5 bases between. This CDR3 has 13 amino acids. CDR3 region: CAISEVYNQPQHF. In DNA, the CDR3 is TGTGCCATCAGTGAGGTTTACAATCAGCCCCAGCATTTT.

The rearrangement links TRBV6-5 to TRBJ2-1, with a tentative D call TRBD2 (5 bases). Germline V lookup: CDR1 MNHEY, CDR2 SVGAGI. V dropped 0 bases and J dropped 5 bases, with 5 bases sitting between them. The CDR3 sequence is 13 residues long. CDR3 in DNA: TGTGCCAGCAGTTACTCCGGGGACAATGAGCAGTTCTTC. It is translated as CASSYSGDNEQFF.

J is TRBJ1-6 and V is TRBV19; a weak D match, TRBD1 (6 bases). This CDR3 spans 13 amino acids. Germline V CDR1 and CDR2: LNHDA, SQIVND (reference sequence). The CDR3 nucleotides are TGTGATGGGGGGGCCAACTATAATTCACCCCTCCACTTT. Its translation is CDGGANYNSPLHF.

Comments on this clone: This CDR3 is also generated by other DNA sequences in the sample. The chain links TRBV9 to TRBJ2-1; TRBD2 matches 8 bases. Germline V gene data show CDR1 as SGDLS and CDR2 as YYNGEE. CDR3 length equals 15 residues. V trimming: 0 bases; J trimming: 2 bases; junction bases outside the gene matches: 1. The CDR3 loop reads CASSVDGGAYNEQFF. The CDR3 nucleotides are TGTGCCAGCAGCGTAGACGGGGGGGCCTACAATGAGCAGTTCTTC.

This chain joins TRBV12-5 and TRBJ1-1, with 11 bases fitting TRBD1. The CDR3 consists of 14 residues. Germline V gene sequence: CDR1 LGHNT, CDR2 FRNRAP. The V and J ends lost 5 bases and 5 bases, in that order; junction bases with no gene match: 4. CDR3 nucleotide sequence: TGTGCTAGTGGTCCGGACAGGGGGCTAACTGAAGCTTTCTTT. Translated, it gives CASGPDRGLTEAFF.

This sequence joins TRBV6-1 and TRBJ2-3; no definite D call. Germline CDR1 is MNHNS and CDR2 is SASEGT. The CDR3 is made up of 14 amino acids. Trimming shortened V by 3 bases and J by 5 bases, and 12 bases separated the two germline ends. The CDR3: CASSESRLLDTQYF. CDR3 nucleotide sequence: TGTGCCAGCAGTGAGTCCCGACTTCTAGATACGCAGTATTTT.

The CDR3 protein is CASSPPISGGKTQYF. In nucleotides, the CDR3 is TGTGCCAGCAGCCCCCCCATTAGCGGGGGAAAGACCCAGTACTTC. The chain links TRBV3-1 (or the pseudogene TRBV3-2) to TRBJ2-5; 9 bases map to TRBD2. V lost 4 bases, J lost 6 bases, and 9 bases stayed unmatched. The germline CDR1 and CDR2 sequences are LGHDT and YNNKEL (reference sequence). The CDR3 consists of 15 residues.

The rearrangement links TRBV2 to TRBJ1-1; 7 nucleotides agree with TRBD1. The CDR3 spans 14 residues. In germline, CDR1 is SNHLY, CDR2 FYNNEI. Germline trimming cut 5 bases from V and 11 bases from J; bases unmatched to any gene: 14. Written as DNA, the CDR3 is TGTGCCAGCAGTCCGGGACAGCGGGCCGGAGGGGCTTTCTTT. Translating it yields CASSPGQRAGGAFF.

Points on this clone: Within the sample, other DNA sequences also encode this same CDR3. The J gene is TRBJ1-1, the V gene TRBV18, with D maybe TRBD1 (5 bases). The length of the CDR3 is 12 residues. Germline V gives CDR1 KGHSH, CDR2 LQKENI. Trimming stripped 6 bases from V and 5 bases from J, with 10 bases between. CDR3 in amino acids: CASSPGSTEAFF. The CDR3, as DNA: TGTGCCAGCTCCCCAGGGAGTACTGAAGCTTTCTTT.

CDR3 sequence (DNA): TGCGCCAGCAGCTTGGGGTTAGCGGGGGACGAGCAGTACGTC. Translated, it gives CASSLGLAGDEQYV. The V call is TRBV5-1, the J call TRBJ2-7, with 9 bases that match TRBD2. CDR3 length: 14 residues. Germline CDR1 reads SGHRS; CDR2 reads YFSETQ. With V trimmed by 0 bases and J by 5 bases, 3 bases remained unmatched.

V gene TRBV19 combines with J gene TRBJ2-1; D gene unclear. CDR1 is LNHDA and CDR2 is SQIVND in the germline V gene (reference sequence). Trimming took 3 bases from V and 0 from J, leaving 6 bases between them. The CDR3 totals 14 residues. The CDR3 region is CASSILSSYNEQFF. The CDR3, as DNA: TGTGCCAGTAGTATTCTGAGCTCCTACAATGAGCAGTTCTTC.

There are a few counts of this clone. This chain uses TRBV9 with TRBJ1-1, with D tentatively TRBD1 (6 bases). CDR3 length: 14 residues. Per the germline V gene, CDR1 is SGDLS and CDR2 is YYNGEE. Trimming shortened V by 4 bases and J by 2 bases, and 12 bases separated the two germline ends. The CDR3, as DNA: TGTGCCAGCAGCCCTCGGGACATCAACACTGAAGCTTTCTTT. This translates into CASSPRDINTEAFF.

This chain's CDR3 is CSVARENQPQHF. CDR3 in DNA: TGCAGCGTTGCTAGGGAGAATCAGCCCCAGCATTTT. V usage is TRBV29-1 and J usage is TRBJ1-5; D is undetermined. The CDR3 has 12 residues. Trimming removed 4 bases at V and 4 bases at J, with 8 bases between. The germline V gene encodes CDR1 SQVTM and CDR2 ANQGSEA.

The V call is TRBV3-1 (or the pseudogene TRBV3-2), the J call TRBJ1-1; D remains unclear. The germline V gene encodes CDR1 LGHDT and CDR2 YNNKEL (reference sequence). V lost 3 bases to trimming and J lost 8 bases, with 7 bases between them. The CDR3 has 11 residues. The CDR3 protein is CASSHAREAFF. CDR3 nucleotides: TGTGCCAGCAGCCACGCGAGAGAAGCTTTCTTT.

V usage is TRBV7-9 and J usage is TRBJ2-3, with 15 bases identical to TRBD2. With 5 bases clipped from V and 6 bases from J, the junction kept 3 bases outside the gene matches. The CDR3 has 15 residues. Looked up from germline, CDR1 is SEHNR and CDR2 is FQNEAQ (reference sequence). For the CDR3, the DNA is TGTGCCAGCAGCCGGACTAGCGGGGGGGCCGATACGCAGTATTTT. Its translation is CASSRTSGGADTQYF.

The count of this clone is one. The chain carries TRBV3-1 (or the pseudogene TRBV3-2) and TRBJ1-5; 7 nucleotides match TRBD1. CDR1 is LGHDT, CDR2 YNNKEL, per germline (reference sequence). The J segment lost 3 bases and the V segment lost 3 bases, leaving 2 bases of the junction unmatched. The length of the CDR3 is 14 residues. CDR3 region: CASSQGQSNQPQHF. The CDR3, as DNA: TGTGCCAGCAGCCAGGGACAGTCCAATCAGCCCCAGCATTTT.

Here the CDR3 DNA reads TGCGCCAGCAGCCGACAGGGGCAATTAGGCACTGAAGCTTTCTTT. It yields the protein CASSRQGQLGTEAFF. This rearrangement joins TRBV5-1 to TRBJ1-1, with 8 bases identical to TRBD1. The CDR3 covers 15 residues. V lost 4 bases to trimming and J lost 4 bases; unmatched junction nucleotides: 9. CDR1 is SGHRS, CDR2 YFSETQ, per germline.

V usage is TRBV10-2 and J usage is TRBJ1-6; D might be TRBD1 (6 bases). CDR1 and CDR2 from the germline V gene are WSHSY and SAAADI. The CDR3 length is 14 residues. Trimming shortened V by 7 bases and J by 7 bases, and 14 bases separated the two germline ends. Written as DNA, the CDR3 is TGCGCCAGCATCGAGACAGGTGGGAATTCACCCCTCCACTTT. Its protein product is CASIETGGNSPLHF.

The table lists this clone with a few counts. The gene calls are TRBV2 and TRBJ2-1; 8 nucleotides agree with TRBD1. CDR1 and CDR2 (germline): SNHLY, FYNNEI. This CDR3 has 14 residues. Unmatched junction bases numbered 3, after V lost 4 bases and J lost 4 bases. CDR3 DNA sequence: TGTGCCAGCAGTGTCTGGACAGGGTACAATGAGCAGTTCTTC. Translating gives CASSVWTGYNEQFF.

The sample holds a few counts of this clone. The chain combines TRBV6-5 with TRBJ1-2, with 7 nucleotides matching TRBD1. CDR1 and CDR2 from the germline V gene are MNHEY and SVGAGI. The CDR3 is made up of 13 amino acids. The V segment lost 8 bases and the J segment 4 bases; nucleotides outside the gene matches: 7. CDR3 loop: CASGGTAPYGYTF. The CDR3 region has the DNA TGTGCCAGCGGAGGGACAGCTCCCTATGGCTACACCTTC.

The gene calls are TRBV6-5 and TRBJ1-2; D gene uncertain. This CDR3 comprises 13 residues. Trimming left V 4 bases short and J 6 bases short, with 12 bases between. The V gene's germline CDR1 is MNHEY and CDR2 SVGAGI. CDR3 bases: TGTGCCAGCAGTTCCATGACTGGAAATGGCTACACCTTC. The encoded protein is CASSSMTGNGYTF.

The chain uses TRBV18 and TRBJ1-1, with D unclear. Per germline, CDR1 KGHSH and CDR2 LQKENI. Trimming removed 4 bases at V and 0 bases at J, with 12 bases between. The CDR3 is 15 amino acids. The CDR3 loop reads CASSQWSGLNTEAFF. The CDR3 nucleotides read TGTGCCAGCTCACAGTGGAGTGGATTGAACACTGAAGCTTTCTTT.

The V gene is TRBV4-1, the J gene TRBJ1-5; D is uncertain. V lost 0 bases to trimming and J lost 0 bases, with 12 bases between them. Germline values: CDR1 MGHRA, CDR2 YSYEKL. CDR3 size: 17 residues. As DNA, the CDR3 is TGCGCCAGCAGCCAAGATTACTCCCTTTATAGCAATCAGCCCCAGCATTTT. Amino acids: CASSQDYSLYSNQPQHF.

This CDR3 is CASSDFGTGDEQYV. DNA of the CDR3: TGCGCCAGCAGTGATTTCGGGACAGGGGACGAGCAGTACGTC. The V and J genes are TRBV10-1 and TRBJ2-7; 10 bases are shared with TRBD1. The CDR3 sequence is 14 residues long. After removal of 3 bases from V and 5 bases from J, the junction contained 4 bases not matched to a gene. Germline assignment: CDR1 WNHNN and CDR2 SYGVQD (reference sequence).

The chain is built from TRBV3-1 (or the pseudogene TRBV3-2) and TRBJ1-2; possible D gene TRBD1, 5 bases. The V gene's germline CDR1 is LGHDT and CDR2 YNNKEL (reference sequence). Trimming left V 0 bases short and J 8 bases short, with 13 bases between. CDR3 length: 14 amino acids. The CDR3: CASSQEGVNGGYTF. The CDR3 nucleotides read TGTGCCAGCAGCCAAGAAGGGGTAAATGGAGGCTACACCTTC.

The genes are TRBV5-1 and TRBJ2-3; the D gene is possibly TRBD2 (7 bases). CDR1 is SGHRS and CDR2 is YFSETQ in the germline V gene. V was clipped by 0 bases and J by 6 bases, with 14 bases between them. The CDR3 has 15 amino acids. CDR3 bases: TGCGCCAGCAGCTTGGCCGGGACGGGGGGCGATACGCAGTATTTT. This codes for CASSLAGTGGDTQYF.

V and J are TRBV2 and TRBJ1-4; D is uncertain. The CDR3 is 14 amino acids. V was trimmed by 10 bases and J by 4 bases, leaving 16 bases between them. Germline assignment: CDR1 SNHLY and CDR2 FYNNEI. Here the CDR3 DNA reads TGTGCCACCAGGACGGCCGGGGTTAATGAAAAACTGTTTTTT. It encodes CATRTAGVNEKLFF.

CDR3 sequence (DNA): TGTGCCAGTCCCGGGGGAACCCCCGACGAGCAGTACTTC. Translating gives CASPGGTPDEQYF. The chain couples TRBV21-1 to TRBJ2-7; the listed D gene, TRBD2, was not tested against the DNA. TRBV21-1 is described as a pseudogene. This CDR3 has 13 amino acids.

CDR3 loop: CASSGPLGTQYF. The CDR3 DNA reads TGTGCCAGCAGTGGGCCCCTTGGGACCCAGTACTTC. The V and J genes are TRBV2 and TRBJ2-5; no clear D gene. The CDR3 extends over 12 amino acids. CDR1 is SNHLY and CDR2 is FYNNEI in the germline V gene. V was cut by 4 bases and J by 7 bases, with 10 bases left in between.